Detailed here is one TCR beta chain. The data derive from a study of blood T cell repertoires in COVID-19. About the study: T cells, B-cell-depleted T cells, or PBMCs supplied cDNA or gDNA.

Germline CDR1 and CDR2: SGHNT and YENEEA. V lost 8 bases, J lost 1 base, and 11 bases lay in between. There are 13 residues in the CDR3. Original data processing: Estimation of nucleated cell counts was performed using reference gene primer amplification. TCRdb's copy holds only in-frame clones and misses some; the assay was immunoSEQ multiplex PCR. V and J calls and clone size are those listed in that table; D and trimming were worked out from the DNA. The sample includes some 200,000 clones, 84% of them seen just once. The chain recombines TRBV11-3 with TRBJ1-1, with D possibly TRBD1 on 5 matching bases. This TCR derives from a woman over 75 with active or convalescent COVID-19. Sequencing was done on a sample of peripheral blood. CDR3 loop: CASSGRPNTEAFF. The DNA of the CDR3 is TGTGCCAGCTCAGGGCGGCCGAACACTGAAGCTTTCTTT.